These 25 T cell receptor beta chains came from one sample sequenced in a study of blood T cell repertoires in COVID-19 (TCRdb year 2020). The library relied on the immunoSEQ multiplex PCR assay. This immuneACCESS table, as held by TCRdb, lists in-frame sequences with V and J called but not all clones. Of the missing ones, under half trace to an unresolved V gene in checked studies; the others have no known cause. Here the sample has around 700,000 clones; 80% to 90% occur a single time. The ten largest clones represent roughly 0.26% of the sample. Sequenced material: peripheral blood. The receptor source for this set is a woman under 30 with acute or convalescent COVID-19.

J is TRBJ1-4 and V is TRBV6-5; tentatively, D is TRBD1 (6 bases). Per germline, CDR1 MNHEY and CDR2 SVGAGI. Trimming stripped 8 bases from V and 6 bases from J, with 13 bases between. This CDR3 spans 13 amino acids. For the CDR3, the DNA is TGTGCCAGCCCTACCCAGGGGTATGAAAAACTGTTTTTT. As protein: CASPTQGYEKLFF.

The chain couples TRBV7-9 to TRBJ1-5, with TRBD1 identical over 7 bases. The CDR3 consists of 15 residues. Looked up from germline, CDR1 is SEHNR and CDR2 is FQNEAQ (reference sequence). Trimming at V came to 0 bases and at J to 3 bases, leaving 2 bases not matched to a gene. CDR3 coding DNA: TGTGCCAGCAGCTTAGCTCAGGGGGACAATCAGCCCCAGCATTTT. Translation gives CASSLAQGDNQPQHF. The complete variable domain, with remaining parts taken from reference TRBV7-9 and TRBJ1-5, reads DTGVSQNPRHKITKRGQNVTFRCDPISEHNRLYWYRQTLGQGPEFLTYFQNEAQLEKSRLLSDRFSAERPKGSFSTLEIQRTEQGDSAMYLCASSLAQGDNQPQHFGDGTRLSIL.

The V call is TRBV5-1, the J call TRBJ1-1, with 7 nucleotides matching TRBD1. V lost 7 bases, J lost 0 bases, and 0 bases stayed unmatched. Looked up from germline, CDR1 is SGHRS and CDR2 is YFSETQ. The CDR3 spans 12 residues. The CDR3 loop reads CASQGVNTEAFF. The CDR3 coding sequence is TGCGCCAGCCAGGGGGTGAACACTGAAGCTTTCTTT. Variable domain in full (rest from reference TRBV5-1 and TRBJ1-1): KAGVTQTPRYLIKTRGQQVTLSCSPISGHRSVSWYQQTPGQGLQFLFEYFSETQRNKGNFPGRFSGRQFSNSRSEMNVSTLELGDSALYLCASQGVNTEAFFGQGTRLTVV.

This chain uses TRBV5-1 with TRBJ2-5; 7 nucleotides align to TRBD2. The V gene's germline CDR1 is SGHRS and CDR2 YFSETQ. V dropped 5 bases and J dropped 5; count of bases not matched to a gene: 6. This CDR3 is 13 amino acids long. The CDR3 loop reads CASSHGLGETQYF. The CDR3 nucleotides read TGCGCCAGCAGTCACGGACTAGGTGAGACCCAGTACTTC. Full variable domain (rest looked up from reference TRBV5-1 and TRBJ2-5): KAGVTQTPRYLIKTRGQQVTLSCSPISGHRSVSWYQQTPGQGLQFLFEYFSETQRNKGNFPGRFSGRQFSNSRSEMNVSTLELGDSALYLCASSHGLGETQYFGPGTRLLVL.

The chain is built from TRBV6-6 and TRBJ1-3, with 8 positions matching TRBD1. This CDR3 is 12 amino acids long. Germline V gives CDR1 MNHNY, CDR2 SVGAGI (reference sequence). J gave up 8 bases and V 8 bases, and 5 bases lay outside the gene matches. DNA for the CDR3: TGTGCCAGCGCGGACAGGGCTCACACCATATATTTT. Protein: CASADRAHTIYF.

The chain is built from TRBV5-5 and TRBJ1-1; 7 nucleotides agree with TRBD1. Germline CDR1 and CDR2: SGHKS and YYEKEE (reference sequence). This CDR3 contains 17 residues. Trimming took 4 bases from V and 1 from J; bases not matched to a gene: 13. For the CDR3, the DNA is TGTGCCAGCAGCCGAAATACTCCGGGACAGCCGAACACTGAAGCTTTCTTT. Its protein product is CASSRNTPGQPNTEAFF.

The CDR3 sequence is CASSDSERTEAFF. The CDR3, as DNA: TGTGCCAGCAGTGACTCTGAGAGGACTGAAGCTTTCTTT. The chain has TRBV6-4 and TRBJ1-1; no clear D gene. The CDR3 loop spans 13 amino acids. V gave up 0 bases and J gave up 5 bases, with 7 bases separating them. Germline CDR1 reads MRHNA; CDR2 reads SNTAGT.

This chain connects TRBV9 to TRBJ1-1; D perhaps matches TRBD1 (6 bases). Trimming stripped 3 bases from V and 6 bases from J, with 18 bases between. The CDR3 totals 15 residues. Germline CDR1 SGDLS, CDR2 YYNGEE. This chain's CDR3 is CASSAAGTTGAEAFF. The CDR3 bases are TGTGCCAGCAGCGCGGCCGGGACAACGGGCGCTGAAGCTTTCTTT.

The chain has TRBV7-9 and TRBJ1-2; no clear D. The CDR3 is 14 amino acids. Trimming left V 2 bases short and J 5 bases short, with 12 bases between. The germline CDR1 and CDR2 sequences are SEHNR and FQNEAQ (reference sequence). CDR3 amino acids: CASSLWGGYYGYTF. The CDR3, as DNA: TGTGCCAGCAGCTTATGGGGAGGCTATTATGGCTACACCTTC. Filled out from reference TRBV7-9 and TRBJ1-2, the complete variable domain reads DTGVSQNPRHKITKRGQNVTFRCDPISEHNRLYWYRQTLGQGPEFLTYFQNEAQLEKSRLLSDRFSAERPKGSFSTLEIQRTEQGDSAMYLCASSLWGGYYGYTFGSGTRLTVV.

This clone was picked up a small number of times. The chain joins TRBV7-2 to TRBJ2-7; D might be TRBD2 (6 bases). Germline V gene data show CDR1 as SGHTA and CDR2 as FQGNSA. The length of the CDR3 is 17 residues. The V end was cut by 4 bases, the J end by 2 bases, with 21 bases between. The CDR3 nucleotides read TGTGCCAGCAGCTCTCCGCTACGGACTATCCCTCCCTACGAGCAGTACTTC. Its protein product is CASSSPLRTIPPYEQYF.

CDR3 sequence: CASSLRWGDSPLHF. The CDR3 DNA reads TGTGCCAGCAGCTTAAGGTGGGGCGATTCACCCCTCCACTTT. The rearrangement joins TRBV7-2 to TRBJ1-6; D might be TRBD1 (5 bases). Germline V CDR1 and CDR2: SGHTA, FQGNSA. V was shortened by 2 bases and J by 8 bases, with 10 bases between the two germline ends. The CDR3 is 14 amino acids.

The count of this clone is one. This chain uses TRBV11-2 with TRBJ2-7; D not resolved. The length of the CDR3 is 14 residues. V gave up 1 base and J gave up 3 bases, with 10 bases separating them. Germline V gene lookup returns CDR1 SGHAT and CDR2 FQNNGV. This CDR3 is CASSLGNSGYEQYF. CDR3 nucleotides: TGTGCCAGCAGCTTAGGAAACAGTGGCTACGAGCAGTACTTC. The whole variable domain, filled in from reference TRBV11-2 and TRBJ2-7, reads EAGVAQSPRYKIIEKRQSVAFWCNPISGHATLYWYQQILGQGPKLLIQFQNNGVVDDSQLPKDRFSAERLKGVDSTLKIQPAKLEDSAVYLCASSLGNSGYEQYFGPGTRLTVT.

The CDR3 loop reads CASSYSGQGSLAAFF. DNA for the CDR3: TGTGCCAGCAGTTATTCGGGACAGGGGAGTTTGGCAGCTTTCTTT. The chain uses TRBV6-2 or TRBV6-3 and TRBJ1-1, with 10 bases lining up with TRBD1. The CDR3 sequence is 15 residues long. Germline V gene data show CDR1 as MNHEY and CDR2 as SVGEGT. The trim removed 3 bases at V and 10 bases at J, leaving 11 bases unmatched.

The rearrangement links TRBV19 to TRBJ1-1; 9 nucleotides line up with TRBD1. This CDR3 has 15 amino acids. Per germline, CDR1 LNHDA and CDR2 SQIVND (reference sequence). V was pared by 3 bases and J by 4 bases, with 6 bases of the junction left unmatched. The CDR3 reads CASSIETGGITEAFF. DNA for the CDR3: TGTGCCAGTAGTATCGAGACAGGGGGAATCACTGAAGCTTTCTTT.

V gene TRBV15 combines with J gene TRBJ1-2; TRBD1 matches at 8 bases. Trimming removed 0 bases from V and 4 bases from J; junction bases left unmatched: 16. This CDR3 contains 19 residues. Germline V CDR1 and CDR2: LNHNV, YYDKDF (reference sequence). CDR3 nucleotides: TGTGCCACCAGCAGAGATTTCGGCAGGGGGACAGGAGAATCCTATGGCTACACCTTC. Its protein product is CATSRDFGRGTGESYGYTF.

The V and J genes are TRBV27 and TRBJ1-6; 10 bases fit TRBD1. The CDR3 extends over 14 amino acids. Unmatched junction bases numbered 10, after V lost 6 bases and J lost 14 bases. Germline-derived CDR1 and CDR2 are MNHEY and SMNVEV (reference sequence). Written as DNA, the CDR3 is TGTGCCAGCAGCCTGGGACAGGGGCCCTCCACCCTCCACTTT. Its protein is CASSLGQGPSTLHF.

This chain uses TRBV6-1 with TRBJ1-5, with D uncertain. Germline CDR1 reads MNHNS; CDR2 reads SASEGT. Deletions cut 3 bases from V and 9 bases from J, with 9 bases between. This CDR3 contains 12 residues. For the CDR3, the DNA is TGTGCCAGCAGTGAGAGTAGAGGGCCCCAGCATTTT. Encoded protein: CASSESRGPQHF.

The V and J genes are TRBV7-6 and TRBJ2-3; 8 nucleotides match TRBD2. The CDR3 contains 17 residues. J was trimmed by 2 bases and V by 1 base; bases with no gene match: 8. Germline assignment: CDR1 SGHVS and CDR2 FNYEAQ. In nucleotides, the CDR3 is TGTGCCAGCAGCTTAGTGTCCGCGGGGGGAGTCACAGATACGCAGTATTTT. This gives the protein CASSLVSAGGVTDTQYF.

The chain links TRBV9 to TRBJ1-2; TRBD1 matches 7 bases. V lost 2 bases, J lost 4 bases, and 8 bases stayed unmatched. The CDR3 runs 15 residues. The germline V gene has CDR1 SGDLS and CDR2 YYNGEE. The CDR3 DNA reads TGTGCCAGCAGCGTCTCGGACAGGCCTTCCTATGGCTACACCTTC. Translated: CASSVSDRPSYGYTF.

This chain joins TRBV5-5 and TRBJ2-7; unclear D gene. The CDR3 loop spans 12 amino acids. V lost 1 base to trimming and J lost 7 bases, with 9 bases between them. Germline V gives CDR1 SGHKS, CDR2 YYEKEE (reference sequence). CDR3 in DNA: TGTGCCAGCAGCTTGTTTACGGAGGAGCAGTACTTC. Its translation: CASSLFTEEQYF.

The chain has TRBV7-2 and TRBJ2-7; 9 nucleotides agree with TRBD1. The CDR3 totals 15 residues. V shed 6 bases and J 5 bases; nucleotides not matched to a gene: 11. Germline V gives CDR1 SGHTA, CDR2 FQGNSA. CDR3 loop: CASSLRRDRVDEQYF. CDR3 coding DNA: TGTGCCAGCAGTTTACGTCGGGACAGGGTAGACGAGCAGTACTTC.

This clone showed up just once. The J gene is TRBJ2-7, the V gene TRBV9, with 8 bases matching TRBD2. Germline lookup yields CDR1 SGDLS and CDR2 YYNGEE. The CDR3 totals 14 residues. The V gene end was trimmed by 4 bases and the J gene end by 6 bases; junction bases not matched to a gene: 9. The DNA for the CDR3 is TGTGCCAGCAGCCGGGGGGGGTTCTCCACCGAGCAGTACTTC. It translates to CASSRGGFSTEQYF.

This sequence joins TRBV13 and TRBJ1-2; weak D call: TRBD1 (5 bases). V was pared by 0 bases and J by 6 bases, with 11 bases between. The CDR3 contains 14 residues. Germline assignment: CDR1 PRHDT and CDR2 FYEKMQ (reference sequence). The CDR3 DNA sequence: TGTGCCAGCAGCTTAGGCAGGGTTCCCCATGGCTACACCTTC. Residues: CASSLGRVPHGYTF.

About this clone itself: Its ends do not fully match the called genes, so a read error is possible. The V gene is TRBV6-5, the J gene TRBJ2-7, with D possibly matching TRBD2 (6 bases). Germline lookup yields CDR1 MNHEY and CDR2 SVGAGI. The CDR3 is 14 amino acids. CDR3 loop: CASSRLVPSDEQYF. The CDR3 DNA follows: TGTGCCAGCAGCAGACTAGTGCCCTCCGACGAGCAGTACTTC.

The chain employs TRBV4-1 and TRBJ2-3; 10 nucleotides agree with TRBD1. This CDR3 contains 16 residues. V shed 4 bases, J shed 7 bases, and the junction held 11 bases outside the gene matches. Germline CDR1 MGHRA, CDR2 YSYEKL. CDR3 loop: CASSPTPGQGRNTQYF. CDR3 in DNA: TGCGCCAGCAGCCCTACCCCGGGACAGGGGAGAAATACGCAGTATTTT.